What follows is one TCR beta chain and its context. Its specificity is not known. V lost 0 bases and J lost 2, with 12 bases in between. The CDR3 is 15 amino acids. The V gene's germline CDR1 is SGDLS and CDR2 YYNGEE. The sample comes from a study of T cell responses to AZD1222 COVID-19 vaccine. General study points: Unmutated variant regions reportedly attract nearly half of all spike-specific TCRs. Donor demographics were predominantly white British with a female majority; clonal diversity may be underestimated.

Clones were sequenced by immunoSEQ multiplex PCR, and TCRdb holds only the in-frame ones, with some missing. The sample has 50,000 to 65,000 clones; around nine tenths are singletons. The source is an adult in good health. V is TRBV9 and J is TRBJ2-7, with a weak D call TRBD2 (6 bases). The sample consisted of peripheral blood, taken on day 0 of AZD1222 vaccination. Here the CDR3 reads CASSVAGESTYEQYF. CDR3 nucleotide sequence: TGTGCCAGCAGCGTAGCGGGGGAGAGCACCTACGAGCAGTACTTC.